The rows below give T cell receptor beta chains drawn from one sample of a study of blood T cell repertoires in COVID-19. The repertoire was sequenced with immunoSEQ multiplex PCR; TCRdb's copy has only in-frame clones and lacks some. The sample yields 70,000 or so clones, roughly 84% seen once. The sequencing sample was made of peripheral blood. Source of these receptors: an older woman with acute or convalescent COVID-19. Both conserved end residues are part of each CDR3. Each record gives: clone size, CDR3 length, V gene, D gene, J gene, CDR3 protein, CDR3 DNA. D genes are given only for firm matches. Only part of the rows carry a size: once, few, many, or a class if the clone is expanded.

>.|11|TRBV6-5|.|TRBJ1-2
CASRQDYGYTF
TGTGCCAGCAGACAGGACTATGGCTACACCTTC
>.|13|TRBV6-4|.|TRBJ1-5
CASSDEINQPQHF
TGTGCCAGCAGTGACGAGATAAATCAGCCCCAGCATTTT
>.|13|TRBV29-1|TRBD2|TRBJ2-1
CSVAAGVYNEQFF
TGCAGCGTTGCAGCGGGAGTCTACAATGAGCAGTTCTTC
>.|13|TRBV12-3/TRBV12-4|.|TRBJ1-2
CASRRSGDYGYTF
TGTGCCAGCAGACGTTCAGGGGACTATGGCTACACCTTC
>.|15|TRBV5-5|TRBD1|TRBJ1-6
CASSDRTGYNSPLHF
TGTGCCAGCAGCGACCGGACAGGGTATAATTCACCCCTCCACTTT
>once|15|TRBV11-2|.|TRBJ1-3
CASSQGVSSGNTIYF
TGTGCCAGCAGCCAAGGAGTGAGCTCTGGAAACACCATATATTTT
>.|13|TRBV4-1|.|TRBJ1-1
CASSQEGRLQAFF
TGCGCCAGCAGCCAAGAAGGGAGGCTTCAGGCTTTCTTT
>.|15|TRBV5-1|TRBD1|TRBJ1-6
CATSRDRVPNSPLHF
TGCGCCACCTCCCGGGACAGGGTACCGAATTCACCCCTCCACTTT
>.|14|TRBV18|.|TRBJ1-2
CASSPRGGEYGYTF
TGTGCCAGCTCACCGAGGGGGGGTGAATATGGCTACACCTTC
>.|16|TRBV3-1/TRBV3-2|TRBD2|TRBJ2-2
CASSQPTSGGTGELFF
TGTGCCAGCAGCCAGCCGACTAGCGGGGGTACCGGGGAGCTGTTTTTT
>.|13|TRBV7-9|TRBD1|TRBJ1-1
CASSPLWDREAFF
TGTGCCAGCAGCCCCCTCTGGGACAGGGAAGCTTTCTTT
>.|16|TRBV7-9|TRBD1|TRBJ1-6
CASSSDRAGDNSPLHF
TGTGCCAGCAGCTCAGACAGGGCTGGGGATAATTCACCCCTCCACTTT
>.|15|TRBV5-1|.|TRBJ2-1
CASNQGSGPYNEQFF
TGCGCCAGCAATCAGGGTAGCGGCCCCTACAATGAGCAGTTCTTC
>.|14|TRBV5-8|.|TRBJ2-5
CASSLEGQQETQYF
TGTGCCAGCAGCTTGGAAGGACAGCAAGAGACCCAGTACTTC
>.|15|TRBV6-1|.|TRBJ1-2
CASSERPGVSYGYTF
TGTGCCAGCAGTGAACGGCCAGGGGTTTCATATGGCTACACCTTC
>.|15|TRBV5-1|TRBD1|TRBJ2-7
CASSLHLTGEYEQYF
TGCGCCAGCAGCTTGCACTTGACAGGGGAATACGAGCAGTACTTC
>.|14|TRBV5-1|.|TRBJ2-7
CASSERGSSYEQYF
TGCGCCAGCAGCGAACGGGGGTCGTCCTACGAGCAGTACTTC
>.|15|TRBV19|TRBD1|TRBJ1-2
CASSGQDATNYGYTF
TGTGCCAGTAGCGGACAGGACGCTACTAACTATGGCTACACCTTC
>.|13|TRBV18|.|TRBJ1-4
CASSPSGNEKLFF
TGTGCCAGCTCACCCTCGGGGAATGAAAAACTGTTTTTT
>.|13|TRBV5-1|.|TRBJ1-1
CASSLGRNTEAFF
TGCGCCAGCAGCTTGGGTAGAAACACTGAAGCTTTCTTT
>.|15|TRBV23-1|.|TRBJ1-4
CASSQSHREGEKLFF
TGCGCCAGCAGTCAATCGCACAGGGAAGGTGAAAAACTGTTTTTT
>.|16|TRBV18|TRBD1|TRBJ1-4
CASSPGGQATQEKLFF
TGTGCCAGCTCACCAGGTGGACAGGCCACTCAAGAAAAACTGTTTTTT
>.|19|TRBV7-9|.|TRBJ1-5
CASSLRIRQLTYSNQPQHF
TGTGCCAGCAGCCTACGGATTCGACAGCTTACTTATAGCAATCAGCCCCAGCATTTT
>.|14|TRBV18|.|TRBJ1-1
CASSPPRVGTEAFF
TGTGCCAGCTCACCACCGAGGGTTGGCACTGAAGCTTTCTTT
>.|15|TRBV3-1/TRBV3-2|TRBD1|TRBJ2-1
CASSQRGLSHNEQFF
TGTGCCAGCAGCCAGAGGGGGCTCTCCCACAATGAGCAGTTCTTC